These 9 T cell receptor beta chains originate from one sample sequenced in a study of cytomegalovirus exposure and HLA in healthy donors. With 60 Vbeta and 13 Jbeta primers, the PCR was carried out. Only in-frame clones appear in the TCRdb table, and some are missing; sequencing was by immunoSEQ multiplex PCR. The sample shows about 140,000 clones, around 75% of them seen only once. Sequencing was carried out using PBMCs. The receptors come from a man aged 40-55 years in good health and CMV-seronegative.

The CDR3 sequence is CASSVGQGHQPQHF. CDR3 coding DNA: TGTGCCAGCAGCGTCGGACAGGGGCATCAGCCCCAGCATTTT. The gene calls are TRBV7-9 and TRBJ1-5; 9 nucleotides agree with TRBD1. Germline V CDR1 and CDR2: SEHNR, FQNEAQ (reference sequence). The V and J ends lost 5 bases and 5 bases, in that order; junction bases with no gene match: 4. The CDR3 has 14 amino acids.

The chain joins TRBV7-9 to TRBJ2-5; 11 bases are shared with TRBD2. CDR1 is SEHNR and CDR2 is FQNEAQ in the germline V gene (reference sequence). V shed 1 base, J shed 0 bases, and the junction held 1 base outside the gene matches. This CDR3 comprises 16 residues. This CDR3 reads CASSLGTSGYQETQYF. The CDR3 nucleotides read TGTGCCAGCAGCTTAGGGACTAGCGGGTACCAAGAGACCCAGTACTTC.

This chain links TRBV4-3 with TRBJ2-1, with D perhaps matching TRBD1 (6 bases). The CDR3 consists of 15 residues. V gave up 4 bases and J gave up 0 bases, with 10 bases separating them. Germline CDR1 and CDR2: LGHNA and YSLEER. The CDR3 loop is CASSPGESSYNEQFF. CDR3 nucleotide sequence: TGCGCCAGCAGCCCAGGGGAGAGCTCCTACAATGAGCAGTTCTTC.

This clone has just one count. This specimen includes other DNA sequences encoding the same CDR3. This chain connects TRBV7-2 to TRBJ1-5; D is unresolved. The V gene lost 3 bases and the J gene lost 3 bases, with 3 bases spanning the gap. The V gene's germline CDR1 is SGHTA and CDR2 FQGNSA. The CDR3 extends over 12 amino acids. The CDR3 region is CASSFNNQPQHF. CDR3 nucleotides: TGTGCCAGCAGCTTTAACAATCAGCCCCAGCATTTT.

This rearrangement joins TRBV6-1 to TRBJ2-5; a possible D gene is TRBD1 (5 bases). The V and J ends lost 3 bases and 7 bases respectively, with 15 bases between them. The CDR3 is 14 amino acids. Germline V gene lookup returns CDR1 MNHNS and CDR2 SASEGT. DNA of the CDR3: TGTGCCAGCAGTGAGGGGCTTACCGGTTGGACCCAGTACTTC. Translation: CASSEGLTGWTQYF.

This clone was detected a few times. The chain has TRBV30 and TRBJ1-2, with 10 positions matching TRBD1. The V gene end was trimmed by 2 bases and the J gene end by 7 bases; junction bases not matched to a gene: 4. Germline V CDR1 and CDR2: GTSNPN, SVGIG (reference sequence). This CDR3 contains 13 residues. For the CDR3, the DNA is TGTGCCTGGAGTAGACAGGGGGCCTCTGGCTACACCTTC. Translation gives CAWSRQGASGYTF. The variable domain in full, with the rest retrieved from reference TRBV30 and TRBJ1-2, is SQTIHQWPATLVQPVGSPLSLECTVEGTSNPNLYWYRQAAGRGLQLLFYSVGIGQISSEVPQNLSASRPQDRQFILSSKKLLLSDSGFYLCAWSRQGASGYTFGSGTRLTVV.

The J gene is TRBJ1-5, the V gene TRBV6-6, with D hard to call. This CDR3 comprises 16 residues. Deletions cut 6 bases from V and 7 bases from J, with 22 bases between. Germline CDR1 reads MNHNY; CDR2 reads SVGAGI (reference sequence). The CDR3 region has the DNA TGTGCCAGCAGGCCCGACCGACCTGCGCCGGAGCAGCCCCAGCATTTT. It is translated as CASRPDRPAPEQPQHF.

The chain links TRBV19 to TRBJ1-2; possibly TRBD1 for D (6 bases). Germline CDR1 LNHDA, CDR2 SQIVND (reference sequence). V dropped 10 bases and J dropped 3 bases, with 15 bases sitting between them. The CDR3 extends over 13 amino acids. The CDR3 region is CATLGGRDYGYTF. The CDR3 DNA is TGTGCCACCTTGGGGGGGCGCGACTATGGCTACACCTTC.

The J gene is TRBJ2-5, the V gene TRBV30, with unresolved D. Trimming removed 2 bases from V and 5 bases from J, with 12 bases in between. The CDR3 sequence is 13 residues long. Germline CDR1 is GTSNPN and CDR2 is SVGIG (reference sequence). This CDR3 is CAWSPTRWETQYF. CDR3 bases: TGTGCCTGGAGTCCCACAAGATGGGAGACCCAGTACTTC.